The 4 T cell receptor beta chains below come from one sample, sequenced in a study of CD8 T cells in Susac syndrome. It was with random hexamers that roughly 0.45 to 1 ug RNA was reverse transcribed. One entry per CDR3 protein, called by TCRdb with MiXCR from the immunoSEQ multiplex PCR reads. The sample consists of fewer than 65,000 distinct CDR3 sequences, more than 90% of them appearing once. The sample comprised CD8+ T cells from PBMCs. These receptor sequences come from a human donor in good health.

This chain joins TRBV7-9 and TRBJ1-2; 9 nucleotides line up with TRBD1. This CDR3 is built from 16 residues. J gave up 2 bases and V 5 bases, and 9 bases lay outside the gene matches. Germline CDR1 SEHNR, CDR2 FQNEAQ (reference sequence). The CDR3 DNA reads as TGTGCCAGCAGCCCGAGGGACAGGGACGCAAACTATGGCTACACCTTC. It encodes CASSPRDRDANYGYTF.

The chain carries TRBV5-5 and TRBJ2-7; 7 nucleotides align to TRBD1. The CDR3 consists of 14 residues. In germline, CDR1 is SGHKS, CDR2 YYEKEE (reference sequence). The J segment lost 4 bases and the V segment lost 2 bases, leaving 6 bases of the junction unmatched. CDR3 sequence reads: CASSFGAGGYEQYF. CDR3 DNA sequence: TGTGCCAGCAGCTTCGGGGCAGGGGGTTACGAGCAGTACTTC.

The chain combines TRBV3-1 with TRBJ1-2, with D unclear. Trimming took off 1 base at V and 1 base at J, with 4 bases between the two ends. Germline lookup yields CDR1 LGHDT and CDR2 YNNKEL (reference sequence). This CDR3 is built from 13 residues. The DNA for the CDR3 is TGTGCCAGCAGCCAAGGCAGTAACTATGGCTACACCTTC. As protein: CASSQGSNYGYTF. Using reference TRBV3-1 and TRBJ1-2 for the parts outside the CDR3, the full variable domain is DTAVSQTPKYLVTQMGNDKSIKCEQNLGHDTMYWYKQDSKKFLKIMFSYNNKELIINETVPNRFSPKSPDKAHLNLHINSLELGDSAVYFCASSQGSNYGYTFGSGTRLTVV.

V gene TRBV5-6 combines with J gene TRBJ2-7; D gene unclear. From germline, CDR1 is SGHDT and CDR2 YYEEEE. With 1 base removed from V and 7 bases from J, the gap between germline ends came to 6 bases. The CDR3 contains 11 residues. The CDR3 DNA is TGTGCCAGCAGCTTGTTGGCTGAGCAGTACTTC. It specifies CASSLLAEQYF. Complete variable domain (other parts from reference TRBV5-6 and TRBJ2-7): DAGVTQSPTHLIKTRGQQVTLRCSPKSGHDTVSWYQQALGQGPQFIFQYYEEEERQRGNFPDRFSGHQFPNYSSELNVNALLLGDSALYLCASSLLAEQYFGPGTRLTVT.